Listed here are 22 T cell receptor beta chains from one sample, sequenced in a study of cytomegalovirus exposure and HLA in healthy donors (dated by TCRdb to about 2017). The method behind the library was the immunoSEQ multiplex PCR assay. The multiplex PCR relied on a mix of 60 forward primers for TCR Vbeta segments and 13 reverse primers for TCR Jbeta segments. Here the immuneACCESS table is served through TCRdb, limited to in-frame sequences with V and J called. Missing clones are a known gap in these copies; in checked studies unresolved V genes cover under half, and the rest lacks a known reason. The sample includes 150,000 to 200,000 clones, with 77% observed a single time. In total, the top ten clones hold around 1.5% of the sample. Specimen: PBMCs. These receptors were obtained from a man younger than 35 in good health and CMV-seronegative.

This chain connects TRBV25-1 to TRBJ1-2; D perhaps matches TRBD1 (6 bases). The germline V gene encodes CDR1 MGHDK and CDR2 SYGVNS. CDR3 length: 15 amino acids. Trimming removed 5 bases at V and 8 bases at J, with 21 bases between. CDR3 region: CASSNYTGTTIGYTF. The CDR3 nucleotides read TGTGCCAGCAGTAATTATACCGGGACAACTATCGGCTACACCTTC.

CDR3: CASSLAQGALAKNIQYF. CDR3 nucleotide sequence: TGCGCCAGCAGCTTGGCCCAGGGGGCGCTTGCCAAAAACATTCAGTACTTC. V gene TRBV5-1 combines with J gene TRBJ2-4; 8 bases are a match to TRBD1. Germline lookup yields CDR1 SGHRS and CDR2 YFSETQ. Trimming took 0 bases from V and 1 from J; bases not matched to a gene: 6. The CDR3 loop spans 17 amino acids.

The chain employs TRBV6-5 and TRBJ1-1, with D maybe TRBD1 (6 bases). The germline gives CDR1 MNHEY, CDR2 SVGAGI. The V gene lost 0 bases and the J gene lost 6 bases, with 17 bases spanning the gap. The CDR3 is 16 amino acids. CDR3 sequence reads: CASSYSRARGSAEAFF. CDR3 in DNA: TGTGCCAGCAGTTACTCTCGGGCCAGGGGAAGCGCTGAAGCTTTCTTT.

The chain carries TRBV7-9 and TRBJ1-2; D is possibly TRBD1 (6 bases). The CDR3 extends over 14 amino acids. The germline V gene has CDR1 SEHNR and CDR2 FQNEAQ (reference sequence). The V gene lost 5 bases and the J gene lost 8 bases, with 18 bases spanning the gap. The CDR3 nucleotides are TGTGCCAGCAGCCAACAGGGCCAGGTAAAGGGCTACACCTTC. Translated, it gives CASSQQGQVKGYTF. The entire variable domain, with the rest obtained from reference TRBV7-9 and TRBJ1-2, is as follows: DTGVSQNPRHKITKRGQNVTFRCDPISEHNRLYWYRQTLGQGPEFLTYFQNEAQLEKSRLLSDRFSAERPKGSFSTLEIQRTEQGDSAMYLCASSQQGQVKGYTFGSGTRLTVV.

The chain uses TRBV5-6 and TRBJ1-5; 8 bases line up with TRBD1. V was clipped by 6 bases and J by 1 base; unmatched bases: 3. CDR3 size: 14 residues. Germline values: CDR1 SGHDT, CDR2 YYEEEE. CDR3 bases: TGTGCCAGCAACTACAGGGGGAGCAATCAGCCCCAGCATTTT. This gives the protein CASNYRGSNQPQHF.

This clone has more than one count but fewer than ten. The chain recombines TRBV6-1 with TRBJ1-6; D remains ambiguous. CDR1 is MNHNS, CDR2 SASEGT, per germline. This CDR3 contains 12 residues. V lost 0 bases to trimming and J lost 11 bases, with 5 bases between them. DNA for the CDR3: TGTGCCAGCAGTGAAGCCTGGCCACCCCTCCACTTT. It codes for CASSEAWPPLHF.

The genes are TRBV5-6 and TRBJ2-7; D is undetermined. V gave up 4 bases and J gave up 3 bases, with 11 bases separating them. The V gene's germline CDR1 is SGHDT and CDR2 YYEEEE. The CDR3 spans 13 residues. The CDR3 spells CASSPDFGYEQYF. The CDR3, as DNA: TGTGCCAGCAGCCCCGACTTCGGCTACGAGCAGTACTTC.

V and J are TRBV30 and TRBJ1-1; D is unclear. Germline V gene sequence: CDR1 GTSNPN, CDR2 SVGIG (reference sequence). With 8 bases removed from V and 0 bases from J, the gap between germline ends came to 10 bases. This CDR3 is 12 amino acids long. The CDR3 nucleotides read TGTGCCGTGGGCAGATTGAACACTGAAGCTTTCTTT. This codes for CAVGRLNTEAFF.

A few counts support this clone. The chain combines TRBV18 with TRBJ1-6, with 7 nucleotides matching TRBD1. Germline V gene data show CDR1 as KGHSH and CDR2 as LQKENI. V dropped 2 bases and J dropped 14; count of bases not matched to a gene: 6. The CDR3 runs to 13 residues. CDR3 nucleotide sequence: TGTGCCAGCTCACCAGCCAGGGGGGAAACCCTCCACTTT. Residues: CASSPARGETLHF.

The CDR3 region is CASSLRAGELFF. CDR3 DNA: TGTGCCAGCAGCTTAAGAGCCGGGGAGCTGTTTTTT. V gene TRBV7-6 combines with J gene TRBJ2-2; no clear D. This CDR3 contains 12 residues. CDR1 SGHVS and CDR2 FNYEAQ come from the germline V gene. Between the trimmed V and J ends, which lost 2 bases and 6 bases, there was a span of 4 bases. The full variable domain, completed using reference TRBV7-6 and TRBJ2-2, is GAGVSQSPRYKVTKRGQDVALRCDPISGHVSLYWYRQALGQGPEFLTYFNYEAQQDKSGLPNDRFSAERPEGSISTLTIQRTEQRDSAMYRCASSLRAGELFFGEGSRLTVL.

The V gene is TRBV28, the J gene TRBJ1-1; 8 bases line up with TRBD1. Germline V gene sequence: CDR1 MDHEN, CDR2 SYDVKM. J gave up 1 base and V 5 bases, and 6 bases lay outside the gene matches. This CDR3 has 15 residues. CDR3 DNA sequence: TGTGCCAGCAGTCCAGGGGGCGCAGGGAACACTGAAGCTTTCTTT. Its protein product is CASSPGGAGNTEAFF.

CDR3: CASSRRQGSNNQPQHF. CDR3 coding DNA: TGTGCCAGTAGTAGAAGACAGGGGTCTAACAATCAGCCCCAGCATTTT. This chain links TRBV19 with TRBJ1-5; TRBD1 matches 8 bases. J gave up 3 bases and V 4 bases, and 8 bases lay outside the gene matches. The CDR3 runs to 16 residues. Looked up from germline, CDR1 is LNHDA and CDR2 is SQIVND (reference sequence).

This clone was detected once. The V gene is TRBV12-5, the J gene TRBJ2-1; 16 bases match TRBD2. Germline V CDR1 and CDR2: LGHNT, FRNRAP. This CDR3 contains 18 residues. V trimming: 7 bases; J trimming: 7 bases; junction bases outside the gene matches: 13. CDR3 sequence (DNA): TGTGCTAGTGCCTTGATGGGACTAGCGGGAGGGCCGGGGAATGAGCAGTTCTTC. Translated, it gives CASALMGLAGGPGNEQFF.

This clone appeared a few times. The chain employs TRBV29-1 and TRBJ2-7; tentative D call: TRBD1 (6 bases). Deletions cut 7 bases from V and 6 bases from J, with 19 bases between. Per germline, CDR1 SQVTM and CDR2 ANQGSEA. The CDR3 length is 13 residues. CDR3 sequence: CSARLWTASEQYF. The DNA for the CDR3 is TGCAGCGCGCGACTTTGGACAGCCTCCGAGCAGTACTTC.

This clone was counted a few times. V and J are TRBV4-3 and TRBJ2-3; possible D gene TRBD2, 5 bases. The germline CDR1 and CDR2 sequences are LGHNA and YSLEER. Trimming stripped 4 bases from V and 5 bases from J, with 13 bases between. The CDR3 sequence is 14 residues long. CDR3 residues: CASSLGVGKDTQYF. The CDR3 DNA reads TGCGCCAGCAGCCTCGGGGTCGGGAAAGATACGCAGTATTTT.

This chain joins TRBV2 and TRBJ2-3; 9 bases match TRBD2. This CDR3 is 15 amino acids long. The germline CDR1 and CDR2 sequences are SNHLY and FYNNEI. J lost 3 bases, V lost 5 bases, and 6 bases had no gene match. In DNA, the CDR3 is TGTGCCAGCAGTCGAGATAGCGGGAGTACAGATACGCAGTATTTT. It is translated as CASSRDSGSTDTQYF.

The chain carries TRBV7-2 and TRBJ2-7, with D hard to call. The germline CDR1 and CDR2 sequences are SGHTA and FQGNSA. V was shortened by 7 bases and J by 1 base, with 5 bases between the two germline ends. The CDR3 loop spans 11 amino acids. CDR3 loop: CASTSSYEQYF. In nucleotides, the CDR3 is TGTGCCAGCACCTCTTCCTACGAGCAGTACTTC.

V and J are TRBV4-2 and TRBJ2-5, with 7 bases that match TRBD2. The germline V gene encodes CDR1 LGHNA and CDR2 YNFKEQ. The ends lost 0 bases at V and 5 bases at J; junction bases unmatched: 9. The length of the CDR3 is 16 residues. CDR3 sequence: CASSQENAAGWETQYF. The CDR3 DNA is TGTGCCAGCAGCCAAGAAAACGCAGCGGGGTGGGAGACCCAGTACTTC.

This clone is a singleton in its sample. V gene TRBV5-1 combines with J gene TRBJ2-1; perhaps TRBD2 as D (8 bases). Between the trimmed V and J ends, which lost 3 bases and 3 bases, there was a span of 13 bases. The CDR3 contains 15 residues. Germline V gene sequence: CDR1 SGHRS, CDR2 YFSETQ. CDR3 DNA sequence: TGCGCCAGCAGCTATAGCGGGGACAGCTACAATGAGCAGTTCTTC. Protein: CASSYSGDSYNEQFF.

This sequence joins TRBV5-6 and TRBJ1-2; 8 bases map to TRBD1. Germline CDR1 and CDR2: SGHDT and YYEEEE. The CDR3 length is 14 residues. J gave up 2 bases and V 4 bases, and 4 bases lay outside the gene matches. The CDR3 sequence is CASSNWDRNYGYTF. The CDR3 coding sequence is TGTGCCAGCAGCAACTGGGACAGGAACTATGGCTACACCTTC.

The J gene is TRBJ1-2, the V gene TRBV30; D ambiguous. Germline CDR1 is GTSNPN and CDR2 is SVGIG (reference sequence). CDR3 length: 16 residues. V was shortened by 2 bases and J by 5 bases, with 21 bases between the two germline ends. The CDR3: CAWSLTPGLVGYGYTF. CDR3 bases: TGTGCCTGGAGTCTCACCCCAGGACTTGTGGGGTATGGCTACACCTTC. The whole variable domain, filled in from reference TRBV30 and TRBJ1-2, reads SQTIHQWPATLVQPVGSPLSLECTVEGTSNPNLYWYRQAAGRGLQLLFYSVGIGQISSEVPQNLSASRPQDRQFILSSKKLLLSDSGFYLCAWSLTPGLVGYGYTFGSGTRLTVV.

This clone was seen a single time. The chain is built from TRBV19 and TRBJ1-2; 7 bases align to TRBD1. There are 14 residues in the CDR3. The germline V gene has CDR1 LNHDA and CDR2 SQIVND (reference sequence). The V and J ends lost 3 bases and 2 bases, in that order; junction bases with no gene match: 3. The CDR3 loop reads CASSIPTGNYGYTF. For the CDR3, the DNA is TGTGCCAGTAGTATTCCGACAGGGAACTATGGCTACACCTTC. Full variable domain (outside the CDR3, taken from reference TRBV19 and TRBJ1-2): DGGITQSPKYLFRKEGQNVTLSCEQNLNHDAMYWYRQDPGQGLRLIYYSQIVNDFQKGDIAEGYSVSREKKESFPLTVTSAQKNPTAFYLCASSIPTGNYGYTFGSGTRLTVV.